This T cell receptor (beta chain) stems from a study of cytomegalovirus exposure and HLA in healthy donors. Study-level results: From TCR beta sequences, most subjects' HLA-A and HLA-B alleles were reportedly predicted accurately.

This PCR relied on a set of 60 Vbeta primers and 13 Jbeta primers. Per the study methods: As a later analysis found, there were 80 million or so unique TCR beta chains, of which roughly 11 million were shared. The repertoire was sequenced with immunoSEQ multiplex PCR; TCRdb's copy has only in-frame clones and lacks some. The DNA gave D and trimming, while V, J and clone size come from that table. The specimen's table records about 170,000 clones. V trimming: 6 bases; J trimming: 2 bases; junction bases outside the gene matches: 2. The CDR3 is 13 residues long. CDR1 and CDR2 from the germline V gene are SNHLY and FYNNEI. To note about this clone: No antigen is known for it.

This rearrangement joins TRBV2 to TRBJ2-5; 8 positions match TRBD2. This TCR came from an older woman in good health and CMV-seronegative. The sample comprised PBMCs. The CDR3 DNA reads as TGTGCCAGCAGGTCTAGCGGGCAAGAGACCCAGTACTTC. It translates to CASRSSGQETQYF.